This T cell receptor beta chain was obtained from a study of regulatory T cells in long-lasting Graves disease. Researchers made TCR beta libraries by using iRepertoire HTBI primers and running Arm-PCR on CDR3 regions. TCRdb analysed the multiplex PCR reads with MiXCR anew, one entry per CDR3 protein. Of 530,000 or so distinct CDR3 sequences in the sample, around 15% were seen once. CDR3 size: 14 residues. CDR1 and CDR2 (germline): KGHDR, SFDVKD. The V segment lost 7 bases and the J segment 1 base; nucleotides outside the gene matches: 4. Time point denoted: newly diagnosed GD, antithyroid drugs for less than 3 months. Extracted RNA from PBMCs served as the source of the TCR library. In addition, the sample was reused for a study of T cells in Graves' hyperthyroidism and ophthalmopathy.

The rearrangement links TRBV24-1 to TRBJ2-3, with 7 bases identical to TRBD2. This clonotype was sampled from a man aged 18 to 30 with Graves disease. Material: peripheral blood mononuclear cells (PBMCs), obtained at new diagnosis, from a patient treated with antithyroid drugs. DNA of the CDR3: TGTGCCACCAGCGACGCGGGAGGCACAGATACGCAGTATTTT. This translates into CATSDAGGTDTQYF.